This passage covers 27 T cell receptor beta chains from one sample sequenced in a study of T-cell reconstitution after alpha-beta-depleted transplantation in children. TCRbeta library preparation incorporated unique molecular identifiers. TCRdb re-called the PCR reads through MiXCR, storing one row per CDR3 protein. The data hold 300,000 to 350,000 distinct CDR3 sequences, with around 25% observed a single time. This specimen was PBMCs, mostly from graft donor cells, taken 180 days after TCRalphabeta/CD19-depleted stem cell transplant. The receptors were gathered from a male patient aged 5 to 17 who had a stem cell transplant for acute lymphoblastic leukemia, so the T cells may come from the graft donor.

This clonotype was seen a handful of times. The chain is built from TRBV28 and TRBJ2-1; 7 bases agree with TRBD2. The germline gives CDR1 MDHEN, CDR2 SYDVKM. V lost 5 bases and J lost 3; bases outside the gene matches: 7. This CDR3 contains 15 residues. The CDR3 is CASSKAGPLYNEQFF. The CDR3 DNA reads TGTGCCAGCAGTAAAGCGGGGCCCCTCTACAATGAGCAGTTCTTC.

The chain is built from TRBV3-1 and TRBJ1-2; D ambiguous. The germline V gene encodes CDR1 LGHDT and CDR2 YNNKEL (reference sequence). Trimming pared 4 bases from V and 5 bases from J, leaving 17 bases between. The CDR3 is made up of 15 amino acids. The CDR3: CASSPSYGSRYGYTF. CDR3 nucleotide sequence: TGTGCCAGCAGCCCCTCTTATGGCAGCCGATATGGCTACACCTTC.

The genes are TRBV7-6 and TRBJ1-5; the D is unclear. The CDR3 sequence is 14 residues long. Germline V gene lookup returns CDR1 SGHVS and CDR2 FNYEAQ. Trimming left V 1 base short and J 2 bases short, with 6 bases between. The CDR3 DNA is TGTGCCAGCAGCTTAGACCACGGCAATCAGCCCCAGCATTTT. Translation gives CASSLDHGNQPQHF.

This chain connects TRBV5-1 to TRBJ2-5; the match to TRBD2 covers 14 bases. Trimming removed 4 bases from V and 5 bases from J; junction bases left unmatched: 10. In germline, CDR1 is SGHRS, CDR2 YFSETQ. The CDR3 consists of 17 residues. CDR3 sequence reads: CASSLGLAGAQRETQYF. In DNA form, the CDR3 reads TGCGCCAGCAGCCTGGGACTAGCGGGAGCCCAGAGGGAGACCCAGTACTTC.

This rearrangement joins TRBV10-3 to TRBJ2-7; 8 bases fit TRBD2. Unmatched junction bases numbered 5, after V lost 4 bases and J lost 0 bases. The CDR3 sequence is 15 residues long. Germline lookup yields CDR1 ENHRY and CDR2 SYGVKD. CDR3 sequence reads: CAISALAGSSYEQYF. Written as DNA, the CDR3 is TGTGCCATCAGTGCTCTAGCGGGCAGCTCCTACGAGCAGTACTTC.

The CDR3 bases are TGTGCCAGCTCCCGACGGGCCTCCTACGAGCAGTACTTC. Encoded protein: CASSRRASYEQYF. The chain employs TRBV18 and TRBJ2-7; D uncertain. CDR3 length: 13 amino acids. Trimming removed 6 bases at V and 0 bases at J, with 9 bases between. Germline V lookup: CDR1 KGHSH, CDR2 LQKENI.

The chain is built from TRBV11-2 and TRBJ2-3; D not resolved. The ends were cut back, 7 bases at V and 2 bases at J, with 16 bases in the middle. This CDR3 contains 15 residues. The germline gives CDR1 SGHAT, CDR2 FQNNGV. DNA of the CDR3: TGTGCCAGCACCCCGTTGTCGAAATTCACAGATACGCAGTATTTT. Translated, it gives CASTPLSKFTDTQYF.

The chain is built from TRBV20-1 and TRBJ2-1, with D perhaps TRBD2 (5 bases). Trimming removed 0 bases from V and 6 bases from J, with 18 bases in between. Germline-derived CDR1 and CDR2 are DFQATT and SNEGSKA (reference sequence). This CDR3 is 16 amino acids long. The CDR3 sequence: CSARDARDASSNEQFF. The CDR3 nucleotides read TGCAGTGCTAGAGATGCCCGGGATGCAAGCTCCAATGAGCAGTTCTTC.

J is TRBJ2-1 and V is TRBV6-2 or TRBV6-3; unclear D gene. Deletions cut 2 bases from V and 0 bases from J, with 17 bases between. This CDR3 is built from 18 residues. Germline V gives CDR1 MNHEY, CDR2 SVGEGT. Written as DNA, the CDR3 is TGTGCCAGCAGTTACGGTTGGACGTCCCGTAGCTCCTACAATGAGCAGTTCTTC. As protein: CASSYGWTSRSSYNEQFF.

The chain has TRBV5-1 and TRBJ2-1, with D uncertain. This CDR3 is 13 amino acids long. The V gene's germline CDR1 is SGHRS and CDR2 YFSETQ. Trimming shortened V by 2 bases and J by 2 bases, and 5 bases separated the two germline ends. The CDR3 bases are TGCGCCAGCAGCTTCCCTACCTACAATGAGCAGTTCTTC. Protein: CASSFPTYNEQFF.

This rearrangement joins TRBV20-1 to TRBJ2-7, with unresolved D. Germline V lookup: CDR1 DFQATT, CDR2 SNEGSKA (reference sequence). The CDR3 sequence is 11 residues long. Trimming removed 6 bases from V and 4 bases from J, with 10 bases in between. This CDR3 is CSAPWGYEQYF. The CDR3 DNA follows: TGCAGTGCCCCCTGGGGTTACGAGCAGTACTTC.

The J gene is TRBJ1-2, the V gene TRBV7-9, with D possibly being TRBD1 (5 bases). Germline lookup yields CDR1 SEHNR and CDR2 FQNEAQ (reference sequence). The CDR3 covers 15 residues. Trimming took off 7 bases at V and 4 bases at J, with 19 bases between the two ends. Here the CDR3 reads CASNEQAGILYGYTF. CDR3 sequence (DNA): TGTGCCAGCAACGAGCAGGCAGGGATCCTCTATGGCTACACCTTC.

This clonotype was counted between two and nine times. This chain connects TRBV7-2 to TRBJ2-2, with D tentatively TRBD2 (6 bases). Per germline, CDR1 SGHTA and CDR2 FQGNSA. Trimming removed 6 bases from V and 7 bases from J, with 12 bases in between. This CDR3 is 13 amino acids long. CDR3 in DNA: TGTGCCAGCAGTTCACTAGCTCTCGGGGAGCTGTTTTTT. Its protein is CASSSLALGELFF.

This clonotype was detected a few times. The chain has TRBV7-2 and TRBJ2-4; D gene uncertain. V gave up 1 base and J gave up 2 bases, with 12 bases separating them. From germline, CDR1 is SGHTA and CDR2 FQGNSA. The CDR3 sequence is 16 residues long. The CDR3 sequence: CASSLVVWSPKNIQYF. The CDR3 DNA follows: TGTGCCAGCAGCTTAGTCGTTTGGAGTCCCAAAAACATTCAGTACTTC.

This clonotype has a count of ten or more. The V call is TRBV6-6, the J call TRBJ1-2; a possible D gene is TRBD1 (6 bases). Looked up from germline, CDR1 is MNHNY and CDR2 is SVGAGI (reference sequence). V dropped 6 bases and J dropped 4 bases, with 12 bases sitting between them. This CDR3 spans 13 amino acids. CDR3 residues: CASRRTAPYGYTF. The CDR3 coding sequence is TGTGCCAGCAGAAGGACAGCCCCCTATGGCTACACCTTC.

The chain couples TRBV25-1 to TRBJ2-7, with TRBD1 identical over 7 bases. This CDR3 is built from 13 residues. V gave up 9 bases and J gave up 4 bases; unmatched junction bases: 9. CDR1 and CDR2 (germline): MGHDK, SYGVNS. CDR3 nucleotides: TGTGCCAGTGGGGACAGAAGAGGATACGAGCAGTACTTC. Translated: CASGDRRGYEQYF.

This clonotype was seen a few times. The chain joins TRBV5-1 to TRBJ2-5, with 13 bases lining up with TRBD2. Trimming removed 3 bases from V and 0 bases from J; junction bases left unmatched: 5. The CDR3 length is 17 residues. CDR1 SGHRS and CDR2 YFSETQ come from the germline V gene. In nucleotides, the CDR3 is TGCGCCAGCAGCTGGACCGGGACTAGCGGGAACCAAGAGACCCAGTACTTC. This encodes CASSWTGTSGNQETQYF.

The chain has TRBV5-1 and TRBJ2-7, with 9 bases aligning to TRBD2. Trimming took 4 bases from V and 1 from J; bases not matched to a gene: 3. Germline V lookup: CDR1 SGHRS, CDR2 YFSETQ. The CDR3 has 14 amino acids. CDR3 loop: CASSASGTSYEQYF. In DNA, the CDR3 is TGCGCCAGCAGCGCTAGCGGGACGTCCTACGAGCAGTACTTC.

The rearrangement joins TRBV7-2 to TRBJ2-3; D is uncertain. Per germline, CDR1 SGHTA and CDR2 FQGNSA. Deletions cut 1 base from V and 4 bases from J, with 9 bases between. This CDR3 is built from 14 residues. The CDR3 DNA reads as TGTGCCAGCAGCTTAGTTAGGTCTGCAGATACGCAGTATTTT. As protein: CASSLVRSADTQYF.

A few counts support this clonotype. The gene calls are TRBV5-1 and TRBJ2-7; D might be TRBD2 (5 bases). V was shortened by 1 base and J by 3 bases, with 11 bases between the two germline ends. This CDR3 contains 14 residues. The germline V gene has CDR1 SGHRS and CDR2 YFSETQ. The CDR3 is CASSLNSASYEQYF. CDR3 DNA sequence: TGCGCCAGCAGCTTGAATAGCGCGAGCTACGAGCAGTACTTC.

The genes are TRBV3-1 and TRBJ2-5; no reliable D call. V was trimmed by 3 bases and J by 3 bases, leaving 14 bases between them. The CDR3 loop spans 15 amino acids. In germline, CDR1 is LGHDT, CDR2 YNNKEL (reference sequence). CDR3 DNA sequence: TGTGCCAGCAGCCATGGGCGGCGCGCGGAAGAGACCCAGTACTTC. Its protein is CASSHGRRAEETQYF.

This clonotype was seen more than once but under ten times. CDR3 DNA: TGCGCCAGCAACCAAGGACTAGCGGGAGCGGTTTTGGCCGAGCAGTACTTC. Protein product: CASNQGLAGAVLAEQYF. This chain joins TRBV5-1 and TRBJ2-7, with 13 bases fitting TRBD2. The CDR3 length is 17 residues. V gave up 6 bases and J gave up 6 bases; unmatched junction bases: 15. Germline assignment: CDR1 SGHRS and CDR2 YFSETQ. Combining the CDR3 with reference TRBV5-1 and TRBJ2-7 gives the whole variable domain KAGVTQTPRYLIKTRGQQVTLSCSPISGHRSVSWYQQTPGQGLQFLFEYFSETQRNKGNFPGRFSGRQFSNSRSEMNVSTLELGDSALYLCASNQGLAGAVLAEQYFGPGTRLTVT.

This clonotype was counted only a few times. This chain links TRBV4-1 with TRBJ2-3; 10 bases are shared with TRBD1. Germline V gene lookup returns CDR1 MGHRA and CDR2 YSYEKL. CDR3 length equals 18 residues. Trimming cost V 4 bases and J 1 base; bases outside gene matches: 11. The CDR3 loop is CASSRDFSGTGGTDTQYF. The CDR3 DNA sequence: TGCGCCAGCAGCCGCGATTTCTCCGGGACAGGGGGCACAGATACGCAGTATTTT.

The table lists this clonotype with a few counts. This chain connects TRBV12-3 or TRBV12-4 to TRBJ2-7; unclear D gene. The CDR3 consists of 16 residues. Trimming left V 5 bases short and J 0 bases short, with 17 bases between. The CDR3 region has the DNA TGTGCCAGCAGTCCCACATTTTGGGTATACTCCTACGAGCAGTACTTC. Its translation is CASSPTFWVYSYEQYF.

This CDR3 is CASSYSAATDTQYF. The CDR3 DNA reads as TGTGCCAGCAGTTACTCGGCAGCCACAGATACGCAGTATTTT. J is TRBJ2-3 and V is TRBV6-2 or TRBV6-3; no definite D call. Deletions cut 0 bases from V and 2 bases from J, with 6 bases between. This CDR3 has 14 amino acids. Germline lookup yields CDR1 MNHEY and CDR2 SVGEGT.

This sequence joins TRBV10-3 and TRBJ1-4; 8 bases align to TRBD1. V lost 8 bases, J lost 2 bases, and 4 bases stayed unmatched. The CDR3 contains 14 residues. In germline, CDR1 is ENHRY, CDR2 SYGVKD. The CDR3 coding sequence is TGTGCCATCGGTTGGACAGGGACTAATGAAAAACTGTTTTTT. This sequence encodes CAIGWTGTNEKLFF.

The chain recombines TRBV11-2 with TRBJ2-2; D ambiguous. This CDR3 spans 14 amino acids. The germline V and J ends were trimmed by 0 bases and 7 bases, with 9 bases remaining between them. CDR1 is SGHAT, CDR2 FQNNGV, per germline. Here the CDR3 reads CASSLEWRNGELFF. CDR3 sequence (DNA): TGTGCCAGCAGCTTAGAATGGAGAAACGGGGAGCTGTTTTTT.